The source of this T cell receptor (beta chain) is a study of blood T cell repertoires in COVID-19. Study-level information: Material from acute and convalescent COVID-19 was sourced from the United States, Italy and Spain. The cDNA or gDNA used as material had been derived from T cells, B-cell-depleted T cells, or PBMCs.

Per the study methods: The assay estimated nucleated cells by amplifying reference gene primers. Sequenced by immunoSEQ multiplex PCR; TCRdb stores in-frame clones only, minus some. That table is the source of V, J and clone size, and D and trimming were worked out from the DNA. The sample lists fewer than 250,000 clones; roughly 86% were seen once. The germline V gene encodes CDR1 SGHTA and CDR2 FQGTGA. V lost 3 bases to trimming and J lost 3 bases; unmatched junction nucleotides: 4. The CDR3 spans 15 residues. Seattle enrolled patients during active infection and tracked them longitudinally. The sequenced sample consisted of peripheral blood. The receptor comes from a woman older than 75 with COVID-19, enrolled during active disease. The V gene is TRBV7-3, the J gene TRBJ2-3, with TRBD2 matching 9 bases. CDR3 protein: CASSFGGGETDTQYF. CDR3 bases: TGTGCCAGCAGCTTTGGCGGGGGGGAAACAGATACGCAGTATTTT.